The 3 T cell receptor beta chains reported below all come from one sample, sequenced in a study of cytomegalovirus exposure and HLA in healthy donors. Clones were read by immunoSEQ multiplex PCR, and TCRdb kept only the in-frame ones, dropping some. Among about 150,000 clones listed, 90% to 95% were seen once. Sequencing was carried out using PBMCs. The source is a man aged 18 to 29 in good health and CMV-seronegative.

The chain links TRBV5-1 to TRBJ2-7, with TRBD2 identical over 12 bases. Germline lookup yields CDR1 SGHRS and CDR2 YFSETQ. This CDR3 spans 16 amino acids. V shed 2 bases and J 0 bases; nucleotides not matched to a gene: 3. CDR3 sequence reads: CASSLGLAGSSYEQYF. DNA for the CDR3: TGCGCCAGCAGCTTAGGACTAGCGGGGTCCTCCTACGAGCAGTACTTC. Supplemented by reference TRBV5-1 and TRBJ2-7, the full variable domain reads KAGVTQTPRYLIKTRGQQVTLSCSPISGHRSVSWYQQTPGQGLQFLFEYFSETQRNKGNFPGRFSGRQFSNSRSEMNVSTLELGDSALYLCASSLGLAGSSYEQYFGPGTRLTVT.

The J gene is TRBJ1-2, the V gene TRBV5-1; TRBD1 is a possible D gene (6 bases). The CDR3 runs to 13 residues. Trimming cost V 6 bases and J 1 base, with 10 bases left between them. Germline V lookup: CDR1 SGHRS, CDR2 YFSETQ. Here the CDR3 DNA reads TGCGCCAGCACCACACAGGGTAACTATGGCTACACCTTC. Translated, it gives CASTTQGNYGYTF.

CDR3 region: CASSRQGRDMNTEAFF. The DNA of the CDR3 is TGTGCCAGCAGTCGGCAGGGGAGGGATATGAACACTGAAGCTTTCTTT. The chain is built from TRBV7-9 and TRBJ1-1; maybe TRBD1 (6 bases). Germline-derived CDR1 and CDR2 are SEHNR and FQNEAQ (reference sequence). CDR3 length: 16 residues. The germline V and J ends were trimmed by 6 bases and 0 bases, with 17 bases remaining between them.